This passage covers 21 T cell receptor beta chains from one sample sequenced in a study of OX40 agonist ivuxolimab in advanced cancers. Repertoires were generated with immunoSEQ multiplex PCR, while TCRdb's copy carries only in-frame clones and drops some. Of about 48,000 clones in the sample, around nine tenths were seen once. The specimen comprised CD4+ or CD8+ T cells sorted from blood, sampled in a trial of the OX40 agonist ivuxolimab. Receptors originate from an adult with an advanced solid tumor such as melanoma, head and neck, liver or kidney cancer.

The J gene is TRBJ1-2, the V gene TRBV25-1; 10 bases fit TRBD1. After removal of 5 bases from V and 3 bases from J, the junction contained 9 bases not matched to a gene. The germline V gene has CDR1 MGHDK and CDR2 SYGVNS. There are 16 residues in the CDR3. The CDR3 sequence is CASSQIEGQGHYGYTF. The CDR3 DNA follows: TGTGCCAGCAGTCAAATCGAGGGACAGGGGCACTATGGCTACACCTTC.

The chain employs TRBV28 and TRBJ1-3, with D possibly matching TRBD1 (5 bases). This CDR3 has 16 amino acids. The V end was cut by 5 bases, the J end by 0 bases, with 14 bases between. Germline V gives CDR1 MDHEN, CDR2 SYDVKM. CDR3 bases: TGTGCCAGCAGTCCCCCCCCGGGACGCTCTGGAAACACCATATATTTT. It is translated as CASSPPPGRSGNTIYF.

The chain employs TRBV6-5 and TRBJ1-4; 8 positions match TRBD1. The CDR3 loop spans 14 amino acids. V was clipped by 4 bases and J by 7 bases; unmatched bases: 5. From germline, CDR1 is MNHEY and CDR2 SVGAGI. CDR3 sequence: CASSFRQGSEKLFF. The DNA of the CDR3 is TGTGCCAGCAGTTTCCGACAGGGGAGTGAAAAACTGTTTTTT.

The J gene is TRBJ2-2, the V gene TRBV7-9; 7 bases map to TRBD1. V was pared by 4 bases and J by 5 bases, with 7 bases of the junction left unmatched. CDR3 size: 15 residues. The germline CDR1 and CDR2 sequences are SEHNR and FQNEAQ (reference sequence). Written as DNA, the CDR3 is TGTGCCAGCAGCTCCCCGGGACAGAAAACCGGGGAGCTGTTTTTT. Its protein product is CASSSPGQKTGELFF.

The chain carries TRBV2 and TRBJ1-5, with D perhaps TRBD1 (6 bases). The CDR3 contains 15 residues. Trimming removed 2 bases from V and 8 bases from J, with 16 bases in between. Germline V CDR1 and CDR2: SNHLY, FYNNEI. The CDR3 DNA follows: TGTGCCAGCAGTGAAATTGTAGGGACACTCAAGCCCCAGCATTTT. Its protein is CASSEIVGTLKPQHF.

The rearrangement uses TRBV12-5 and TRBJ2-5; 8 bases are a match to TRBD2. Trimming took 7 bases from V and 5 from J; bases not matched to a gene: 18. CDR3 length: 17 amino acids. Germline V gene sequence: CDR1 LGHNT, CDR2 FRNRAP. The CDR3 DNA is TGTGCTAGTGCCATGGGGGCCGGGGGGGCCTGGGAGGAGACCCAGTACTTC. This gives the protein CASAMGAGGAWEETQYF.

V gene TRBV6-1 combines with J gene TRBJ1-2, with D unclear. Germline V gene lookup returns CDR1 MNHNS and CDR2 SASEGT. V was cut by 2 bases and J by 5 bases, with 12 bases left in between. The CDR3 is made up of 14 amino acids. The CDR3 spells CASSEKAGKYGYTF. CDR3 DNA: TGTGCCAGCAGTGAAAAAGCAGGCAAATATGGCTACACCTTC.

The rearrangement links TRBV6-6 to TRBJ1-2; the D gene is possibly TRBD1 (5 bases). Germline CDR1 MNHNY, CDR2 SVGAGI (reference sequence). Trimming removed 3 bases from V and 6 bases from J, with 20 bases in between. This CDR3 is 16 amino acids long. In nucleotides, the CDR3 is TGTGCCAGCAGTTATTCCCTAGGGGAGGGGCTAAATGGCTACACCTTC. Its protein product is CASSYSLGEGLNGYTF.

The V and J genes are TRBV5-1 and TRBJ1-2; 7 positions match TRBD1. The CDR3 is made up of 15 amino acids. Germline V CDR1 and CDR2: SGHRS, YFSETQ. V gave up 1 base and J gave up 5 bases; unmatched junction bases: 8. CDR3 in amino acids: CASSLNGQDIYGYTF. CDR3 sequence (DNA): TGCGCCAGCAGCTTGAACGGACAGGACATTTATGGCTACACCTTC.

The chain couples TRBV9 to TRBJ1-2; 8 bases are shared with TRBD1. The J segment lost 6 bases and the V segment lost 4 bases, leaving 11 bases of the junction unmatched. From germline, CDR1 is SGDLS and CDR2 YYNGEE. The CDR3 consists of 15 residues. The CDR3 coding sequence is TGTGCCAGCAGCAGAACCGCCTTGGACAGGGATGGCTACACCTTC. Its protein product is CASSRTALDRDGYTF.

The gene calls are TRBV18 and TRBJ1-2; 7 nucleotides line up with TRBD1. CDR1 KGHSH and CDR2 LQKENI come from the germline V gene. CDR3 length: 14 amino acids. J gave up 5 bases and V 6 bases, and 9 bases lay outside the gene matches. In DNA, the CDR3 is TGTGCCAGCTCTACTGACAGGGTTCGGTATGGCTACACCTTC. As protein: CASSTDRVRYGYTF.

The V call is TRBV2, the J call TRBJ1-5; unclear D gene. The CDR3 is made up of 13 amino acids. V lost 1 base and J 3 bases, leaving 4 bases between the germline ends. Germline CDR1 reads SNHLY; CDR2 reads FYNNEI. The CDR3 region is CASSEGFNQPQHF. CDR3 coding DNA: TGTGCCAGCAGTGAAGGGTTCAATCAGCCCCAGCATTTT.

The chain recombines TRBV4-2 with TRBJ2-1; 7 positions match TRBD2. The CDR3 has 19 residues. The germline V gene encodes CDR1 LGHNA and CDR2 YNFKEQ. The V segment lost 0 bases and the J segment 5 bases; nucleotides outside the gene matches: 16. CDR3 amino acids: CASSQDYWGGGYSNNEQFF. The DNA for the CDR3 is TGTGCCAGCAGCCAAGATTACTGGGGGGGAGGCTACTCAAACAATGAGCAGTTCTTC.

The chain recombines TRBV5-1 with TRBJ1-5, with D possibly TRBD1 on 6 matching bases. This CDR3 contains 15 residues. Trimming stripped 4 bases from V and 4 bases from J, with 15 bases between. CDR1 and CDR2 from the germline V gene are SGHRS and YFSETQ. This CDR3 reads CASSDGTLGNQPQHF. CDR3 sequence (DNA): TGCGCCAGCAGCGACGGGACATTGGGGAATCAGCCCCAGCATTTT.

This rearrangement joins TRBV7-2 to TRBJ2-7; TRBD2 aligns across 7 bases. CDR1 and CDR2 from the germline V gene are SGHTA and FQGNSA. J lost 0 bases, V lost 2 bases, and 13 bases had no gene match. CDR3 length equals 18 residues. The chain's CDR3 is CASSLYFSVAGLSYEQYF. The CDR3 DNA sequence: TGTGCCAGCAGCTTATATTTTTCGGTAGCGGGCCTCTCCTACGAGCAGTACTTC.

The genes are TRBV6-1 and TRBJ1-2; D gene ambiguous. V lost 3 bases to trimming and J lost 3 bases, with 8 bases between them. Per germline, CDR1 MNHNS and CDR2 SASEGT. The CDR3 is 13 residues long. The CDR3 DNA sequence: TGTGCCAGCAGTGAGAGGGCGTACTATGGCTACACCTTC. Translating it yields CASSERAYYGYTF.

The rearrangement uses TRBV11-2 and TRBJ1-1; tentatively, D is TRBD1 (6 bases). Germline values: CDR1 SGHAT, CDR2 FQNNGV. The V gene lost 5 bases and the J gene lost 5 bases, with 15 bases spanning the gap. There are 14 residues in the CDR3. The DNA for the CDR3 is TGTGCCAGCAGCCCACTTGGGGGCCGGACTGAAGCTTTCTTT. This codes for CASSPLGGRTEAFF.

This chain uses TRBV5-4 with TRBJ2-3, with 16 bases identical to TRBD2. V shed 3 bases and J 2 bases; nucleotides not matched to a gene: 6. CDR1 and CDR2 from the germline V gene are SGHNT and YYREEE (reference sequence). CDR3 length equals 18 residues. Here the CDR3 DNA reads TGTGCCAGCAGCTCTTTTGGGACTAGCGGGGGGGCCACAGATACGCAGTATTTT. Its translation is CASSSFGTSGGATDTQYF.

This clone has more than one count but fewer than ten. V gene TRBV2 combines with J gene TRBJ1-2; D gene uncertain. This CDR3 region has 10 residues. Deletions cut 10 bases from V and 5 bases from J, with 8 bases between. Germline loops: CDR1 SNHLY, CDR2 FYNNEI. CDR3 region: CATGEYGYTF. CDR3 DNA: TGTGCCACCGGAGAGTATGGCTACACCTTC.

This chain links TRBV14 with TRBJ1-1, with a tentative D call TRBD1 (5 bases). This CDR3 comprises 17 residues. Trimming pared 1 base from V and 3 bases from J, leaving 18 bases between. Germline-derived CDR1 and CDR2 are SGHDN and FVKESK. The CDR3 bases are TGTGCCAGCAGCCAAGCACACTTTCCGGGGGACCACACTGAAGCTTTCTTT. The encoded protein is CASSQAHFPGDHTEAFF. Using reference TRBV14 and TRBJ1-1 for the parts outside the CDR3, the full variable domain is EAGVTQFPSHSVIEKGQTVTLRCDPISGHDNLYWYRRVMGKEIKFLLHFVKESKQDESGMPNNRFLAERTGGTYSTLKVQPAELEDSGVYFCASSQAHFPGDHTEAFFGQGTRLTVV.

The chain employs TRBV27 and TRBJ2-2; D might be TRBD2 (5 bases). The V gene's germline CDR1 is MNHEY and CDR2 SMNVEV (reference sequence). The CDR3 runs 14 residues. V was cut by 6 bases and J by 2 bases, with 10 bases left in between. This chain's CDR3 is CASRRTANTGELFF. The CDR3 DNA sequence: TGTGCCAGCAGACGGACTGCTAACACCGGGGAGCTGTTTTTT.